This passage covers 12 T cell receptor beta chains from one sample sequenced in a study of blood T cell repertoires in COVID-19 (dated by TCRdb to the early 2020s). The library was obtained by the immunoSEQ multiplex PCR assay. TCRdb limited this immuneACCESS table to in-frame rearrangements with V and J called. A share of clones is missing; checked studies link under half to unresolved V genes, and the rest is unexplained. The sample table records approximately 45,000 clones; around four fifths of these occur just once. The ten largest clones represent 5.5% to 6.5% of the sample. The source material was peripheral blood. These receptors originate from a woman older than 75 with acute or convalescent COVID-19.

The chain couples TRBV7-2 to TRBJ1-2; TRBD1 is a possible D gene (5 bases). V dropped 3 bases and J dropped 7 bases, with 12 bases sitting between them. This CDR3 comprises 13 residues. Looked up from germline, CDR1 is SGHTA and CDR2 is FQGNSA. CDR3 sequence: CASSFPQGFGYTF. CDR3 coding DNA: TGTGCCAGCAGCTTCCCGCAGGGTTTTGGCTACACCTTC.

V gene TRBV6-5 combines with J gene TRBJ1-6; a weak D match, TRBD1 (5 bases). Germline loops: CDR1 MNHEY, CDR2 SVGAGI. The CDR3 length is 14 residues. V lost 2 bases to trimming and J lost 9 bases, with 11 bases between them. DNA for the CDR3: TGTGCCAGCAGTTACAAGGGGAAGCCTTCACCCCTCCACTTT. Amino acid sequence: CASSYKGKPSPLHF.

The gene calls are TRBV6-1 and TRBJ1-1; possible D gene TRBD1, 6 bases. In germline, CDR1 is MNHNS, CDR2 SASEGT. The CDR3 length is 18 residues. Trimming removed 4 bases at V and 1 base at J, with 22 bases between. CDR3: CASSALLQGMGSNTEAFF. CDR3 nucleotides: TGTGCCAGCAGTGCCCTCCTCCAGGGGATGGGTTCGAACACTGAAGCTTTCTTT.

The chain has TRBV5-5 and TRBJ1-6, with D possibly being TRBD1 (5 bases). The CDR3 has 16 amino acids. Trimming cost V 0 bases and J 9 bases, with 16 bases left between them. Germline-derived CDR1 and CDR2 are SGHKS and YYEKEE (reference sequence). CDR3 sequence: CASSLAGGGSSSPLHF. CDR3 DNA sequence: TGTGCCAGCAGCTTGGCGGGCGGGGGATCCAGTTCACCCCTCCACTTT. Filled out from reference TRBV5-5 and TRBJ1-6, the complete variable domain reads DAGVTQSPTHLIKTRGQQVTLRCSPISGHKSVSWYQQVLGQGPQFIFQYYEKEERGRGNFPDRFSARQFPNYSSELNVNALLLGDSALYLCASSLAGGGSSSPLHFGNGTRLTVT.

The chain recombines TRBV29-1 with TRBJ1-1; 7 nucleotides align to TRBD1. The ends lost 7 bases at V and 1 base at J; junction bases unmatched: 9. The CDR3 is 14 residues long. Germline CDR1 reads SQVTM; CDR2 reads ANQGSEA. DNA of the CDR3: TGCAGCGGACGGGACAGTTCGAGGAACACTGAAGCTTTCTTT. Translated: CSGRDSSRNTEAFF.

Here the CDR3 DNA reads TGTGCCAGCAGTAGTGATGGACTAGCGGTACAAGAGACCCAGTACTTC. It codes for CASSSDGLAVQETQYF. The chain uses TRBV7-9 and TRBJ2-5; 10 bases map to TRBD2. Germline V gives CDR1 SEHNR, CDR2 FQNEAQ (reference sequence). Unmatched junction bases numbered 9, after V lost 6 bases and J lost 2 bases. The CDR3 loop spans 16 amino acids.

This clone was seen a few times. The chain uses TRBV5-4 and TRBJ2-7; possibly TRBD1 for D (5 bases). The CDR3 has 11 residues. Per germline, CDR1 SGHNT and CDR2 YYREEE (reference sequence). V lost 3 bases, J lost 5 bases, and 6 bases lay in between. Here the CDR3 reads CASSWGDEQYF. The CDR3 nucleotides read TGTGCCAGCAGCTGGGGCGACGAGCAGTACTTC.

A single count supports this clone. This chain links TRBV19 with TRBJ2-5, with 10 bases lining up with TRBD1. Looked up from germline, CDR1 is LNHDA and CDR2 is SQIVND (reference sequence). The CDR3 is made up of 14 amino acids. J was trimmed by 2 bases and V by 8 bases; bases with no gene match: 5. CDR3 nucleotides: TGTGCCAGTGGGGACAGGGGACGTCAAGAGACCCAGTACTTC. It yields the protein CASGDRGRQETQYF.

V is TRBV12-3 or TRBV12-4 and J is TRBJ2-7, with D perhaps TRBD1 (6 bases). The CDR3 contains 13 residues. V was shortened by 3 bases and J by 1 base, with 7 bases between the two germline ends. CDR3 bases: TGTGCCAGCAGTTTGACAGGATCCTACGAGCAGTACTTC. Amino acid sequence: CASSLTGSYEQYF.

The chain couples TRBV5-6 to TRBJ1-2; 7 bases match TRBD1. V gave up 1 base and J gave up 8 bases; unmatched junction bases: 8. This CDR3 contains 14 residues. The germline V gene has CDR1 SGHDT and CDR2 YYEEEE. CDR3 in amino acids: CASSLTEGAGGYTF. The CDR3 DNA sequence: TGTGCCAGCAGCTTGACGGAGGGGGCCGGCGGCTACACCTTC.

This clone appeared once. The chain combines TRBV6-1 with TRBJ2-3, with 10 bases matching TRBD2. The V gene's germline CDR1 is MNHNS and CDR2 SASEGT. This CDR3 has 16 amino acids. The ends lost 4 bases at V and 5 bases at J; junction bases unmatched: 9. The CDR3, as DNA: TGTGCCAGCAGTGGACAGGAGCGGGGGGGCCAAGATACGCAGTATTTT. Its translation is CASSGQERGGQDTQYF.

The V gene is TRBV2, the J gene TRBJ1-2; a possible D gene is TRBD1 (6 bases). V gave up 6 bases and J gave up 3 bases, with 11 bases separating them. Germline-derived CDR1 and CDR2 are SNHLY and FYNNEI. The CDR3 covers 13 residues. CDR3 bases: TGTGCCAGCAGCCAACAGGGTGACTATGGCTACACCTTC. Residues: CASSQQGDYGYTF.